Below, one T cell receptor (beta chain) is given with its context. The data belong to a study of blood T cell repertoires in COVID-19. The repertoire was sequenced with immunoSEQ multiplex PCR; TCRdb's copy has only in-frame clones and lacks some. The sample consists of 150,000 or so clones, over 75% of them appearing once. Sequenced: peripheral blood. This receptor was obtained from a human donor in a cohort sampled during active COVID-19.

As DNA, the CDR3 is TGTGCCATCAGGGACGCCCGGGAGTTTGTATCCCCCTCCGGTGTCGAGCAGTACTTC. It encodes CAIRDAREFVSPSGVEQYF. This chain connects TRBV10-3 to TRBJ2-7; D possibly corresponds to TRBD2 (6 bases). Germline V gene sequence: CDR1 ENHRY, CDR2 SYGVKD. V was clipped by 6 bases and J by 6 bases, with 33 bases between them. The CDR3 has 19 amino acids.